Following are 21 T cell receptor beta chains from one sample sequenced in a study of T cells in Graves' hyperthyroidism and ophthalmopathy. Authors of the study amplified TCR beta CDR3 regions from RNA transcripts. With the HTBI primer set, the TCR CDR3 went through a first round of RT-PCR. TCRdb re-called the multiplex PCR reads with MiXCR, one entry per CDR3 protein. Here the sample spans about 700,000 distinct CDR3 sequences, 11% to 15% being singletons. Sequenced: blood. The receptors here all came from a woman aged 18-29 years with Graves' hyperthyroidism.

The rearrangement links TRBV7-9 to TRBJ2-5; D tentatively fits TRBD1 or TRBD2 (5 bases each). V was cut by 2 bases and J by 1 base, with 11 bases left in between. Germline V gene lookup returns CDR1 SEHNR and CDR2 FQNEAQ (reference sequence). This CDR3 is built from 15 residues. CDR3 coding DNA: TGTGCCAGCAGCTTATACGGGACGGTCCAAGAGACCCAGTACTTC. This codes for CASSLYGTVQETQYF.

This clonotype was observed a handful of times. The J gene is TRBJ2-1, the V gene TRBV7-9, with D perhaps TRBD1 (6 bases). Germline V gives CDR1 SEHNR, CDR2 FQNEAQ (reference sequence). CDR3 length: 12 residues. V shed 4 bases and J shed 9 bases, with 10 bases lying between them. The DNA of the CDR3 is TGTGCCAGCAGCTCCTCAGGGGCTGAGCAGTTCTTC. This codes for CASSSSGAEQFF.

At least ten counts were recorded for this clonotype. The chain employs TRBV5-8 and TRBJ2-2; D is perhaps TRBD1 (6 bases). Per the germline V gene, CDR1 is SGHTS and CDR2 is YDEGEE. The CDR3 has 15 residues. V shed 2 bases and J shed 4 bases, with 12 bases lying between them. The chain's CDR3 is CASSFYTGSTGELFF. In DNA form, the CDR3 reads TGTGCCAGCAGCTTCTATACAGGGTCCACCGGGGAGCTGTTTTTT.

The V and J genes are TRBV12-3 or TRBV12-4 and TRBJ1-3, with a weak D call TRBD1 (6 bases). Between the trimmed V and J ends, which lost 4 bases and 2 bases, there was a span of 12 bases. The CDR3 is 15 residues long. CDR3 region: CASSSARGPGNTIYF. The CDR3 coding sequence is TGTGCCAGCAGTTCCGCCAGGGGCCCTGGAAACACCATATATTTT.

This chain joins TRBV20-1 and TRBJ2-1; 12 nucleotides align to TRBD2. With 0 bases clipped from V and 9 bases from J, the junction kept 9 bases outside the gene matches. Per germline, CDR1 DFQATT and CDR2 SNEGSKA (reference sequence). The CDR3 is 16 residues long. CDR3: CSARDSPSGRAFEQFF. DNA of the CDR3: TGCAGTGCTAGAGATTCTCCTAGCGGGAGGGCCTTTGAGCAGTTCTTC.

The sample holds a few counts of this clonotype. The rearrangement joins TRBV20-1 to TRBJ1-1; tentatively, D is TRBD1 (5 bases). Germline V gene sequence: CDR1 DFQATT, CDR2 SNEGSKA (reference sequence). The V end lost 6 bases, the J end lost 0 bases, and 17 bases lay between the germline ends. The CDR3 consists of 15 residues. The CDR3 region has the DNA TGCAGTGCAACGACAGACGCTATCATGAACACTGAAGCTTTCTTT. Translation gives CSATTDAIMNTEAFF.

A few counts support this clonotype. This sequence joins TRBV29-1 and TRBJ2-1; 10 nucleotides align to TRBD2. CDR3 length equals 18 residues. J was trimmed by 8 bases and V by 5 bases; bases with no gene match: 21. The germline CDR1 and CDR2 sequences are SQVTM and ANQGSEA. The CDR3 spells CSVQPQREGTQKGDEQFF. CDR3 bases: TGCAGCGTTCAACCGCAGCGGGAGGGCACTCAAAAGGGGGATGAGCAGTTCTTC.

The chain employs TRBV18 and TRBJ1-6; D remains unclear. Trimming removed 4 bases at V and 8 bases at J, with 12 bases between. CDR3 length equals 14 residues. CDR1 is KGHSH and CDR2 is LQKENI in the germline V gene. The CDR3 region is CASSLAFGYSPLHF. In nucleotides, the CDR3 is TGTGCCAGCTCACTAGCCTTTGGGTATTCACCCCTCCACTTT. Full variable domain (remainder filled in from reference TRBV18 and TRBJ1-6): NAGVMQNPRHLVRRRGQEARLRCSPMKGHSHVYWYRQLPEEGLKFMVYLQKENIIDESGMPKERFSAEFPKEGPSILRIQQVVRGDSAAYFCASSLAFGYSPLHFGNGTRLTVT.

This clonotype was observed many times. The chain links TRBV6-1 to TRBJ2-7; D may be TRBD2 (6 bases). Deletions cut 7 bases from V and 6 bases from J, with 25 bases between. CDR3 length equals 16 residues. The germline CDR1 and CDR2 sequences are MNHNS and SASEGT. CDR3 protein: CASTAIHGGGGSEQYF. CDR3 DNA sequence: TGTGCCAGCACGGCTATCCATGGGGGAGGAGGATCCGAGCAGTACTTC.

In DNA form, the CDR3 reads TGTGCCAGCAGCCAGAGGACTAGCGCCTACAATGAGCAGTTCTTC. Protein product: CASSQRTSAYNEQFF. The rearrangement joins TRBV3-1 to TRBJ2-1, with TRBD2 matching 9 bases. V trimming: 3 bases; J trimming: 2 bases; junction bases outside the gene matches: 2. From germline, CDR1 is LGHDT and CDR2 YNNKEL (reference sequence). The CDR3 is 15 residues long.

In this sample, this clonotype turned up many times. The CDR3 coding sequence is TGTGCCAGCAGCTTAAGCGGACTAGCGGACTACACAGATACGCAGTATTTT. Protein product: CASSLSGLADYTDTQYF. This sequence joins TRBV13 and TRBJ2-3, with 10 bases aligning to TRBD2. Germline V gene lookup returns CDR1 PRHDT and CDR2 FYEKMQ (reference sequence). The CDR3 spans 17 residues. Trimming cost V 2 bases and J 2 bases; bases outside gene matches: 7.

The chain joins TRBV7-9 to TRBJ2-7, with D possibly TRBD1 on 6 matching bases. Germline loops: CDR1 SEHNR, CDR2 FQNEAQ (reference sequence). The CDR3 runs 15 residues. Trimming took off 2 bases at V and 5 bases at J, with 16 bases between the two ends. CDR3 sequence reads: CASSLRGTAGDEQYF. The CDR3 region has the DNA TGTGCCAGCAGCTTAAGGGGGACGGCAGGGGACGAGCAGTACTTC.

This clonotype was recorded at least ten times. The chain uses TRBV12-3 or TRBV12-4 and TRBJ1-1; TRBD1 aligns across 7 bases. The CDR3 length is 20 residues. V shed 3 bases, J shed 2 bases, and the junction held 21 bases outside the gene matches. Here the CDR3 reads CASSFHLGDRVDYRNTEAFF. CDR3 nucleotide sequence: TGTGCCAGCAGTTTCCACTTGGGCGACAGGGTAGATTATAGAAACACTGAAGCTTTCTTT.

Many counts were recorded for this clonotype. The genes are TRBV2 and TRBJ2-3; tentatively, D is TRBD1 (5 bases). Trimming left V 8 bases short and J 6 bases short, with 12 bases between. Germline CDR1 SNHLY, CDR2 FYNNEI. The CDR3 covers 12 residues. CDR3 in DNA: TGTGCCAGCCTCAGGGTGCAGGATACGCAGTATTTT. The encoded protein is CASLRVQDTQYF.

The chain is built from TRBV19 and TRBJ1-3; no reliable D call. The V gene lost 3 bases and the J gene lost 8 bases, with 14 bases spanning the gap. The germline gives CDR1 LNHDA, CDR2 SQIVND (reference sequence). CDR3 length equals 14 residues. The CDR3 DNA follows: TGTGCCAGTAGTATCCGGGCCCAGCGGGACACCATATATTTT. Encoded protein: CASSIRAQRDTIYF.

This clonotype showed up just a few times. The J gene is TRBJ2-1, the V gene TRBV7-2; 12 bases map to TRBD2. The CDR3 is 15 residues long. J was trimmed by 5 bases and V by 5 bases; bases with no gene match: 4. CDR1 is SGHTA, CDR2 FQGNSA, per germline. The CDR3 spells CASSPTSGRNNEQFF. CDR3 DNA: TGTGCCAGCAGCCCAACTAGCGGGAGGAACAATGAGCAGTTCTTC.

In this sample, this clonotype turned up many times. This chain connects TRBV7-2 to TRBJ1-6, with D possibly matching TRBD1 (6 bases). Between the trimmed V and J ends, which lost 7 bases and 6 bases, there was a span of 13 bases. Germline V gene data show CDR1 as SGHTA and CDR2 as FQGNSA. This CDR3 contains 14 residues. DNA of the CDR3: TGTGCCAGCACCGATGACAGGACTAATTCACCCCTCCACTTT. The encoded protein is CASTDDRTNSPLHF.

This chain links TRBV10-3 with TRBJ2-2, with unresolved D. Per germline, CDR1 ENHRY and CDR2 SYGVKD. V lost 7 bases and J 2 bases, leaving 8 bases between the germline ends. The CDR3 spans 13 residues. CDR3 region: CAIKGINTGELFF. Here the CDR3 DNA reads TGTGCCATCAAAGGGATTAACACCGGGGAGCTGTTTTTT.

This clonotype showed up just once. At one end the junction does not follow the germline gene, possibly because of a read error. The V gene is TRBV7-9, the J gene TRBJ2-2; TRBD2 matches 8 bases. CDR1 is SEHNR, CDR2 FQNEAQ, per germline (reference sequence). The length of the CDR3 is 16 residues. The CDR3 DNA sequence: TGTGCCGGCAGCTTAAGGAGCGGGAGAGGCACCGGGGAGCTGTTTTTT. It encodes CAGSLRSGRGTGELFF.

This chain links TRBV14 with TRBJ1-1, with D possibly matching TRBD1 (5 bases). Trimming removed 2 bases from V and 7 bases from J, with 14 bases in between. Looked up from germline, CDR1 is SGHDN and CDR2 is FVKESK. CDR3 size: 14 residues. CDR3 protein: CASSQHGGIDEAFF. The CDR3 DNA is TGTGCCAGCAGCCAACACGGGGGGATCGATGAAGCTTTCTTT.

This clonotype was recorded at least ten times. V gene TRBV11-1 combines with J gene TRBJ2-7; D uncertain. CDR1 SGHAT and CDR2 FQDESV come from the germline V gene (reference sequence). The CDR3 has 15 amino acids. V was trimmed by 3 bases and J by 2 bases, leaving 14 bases between them. The CDR3 DNA reads as TGTGCCAGCAGCTTGGGAAGACCGGCAACCTACGAGCAGTACTTC. Protein product: CASSLGRPATYEQYF.